This TCR beta chain was identified during a study of blood T cell repertoires in COVID-19. Whole-study context: Sites in the United States, Italy and Spain provided acute and convalescent COVID-19 samples. Nucleic acid was either cDNA or gDNA, and it came from T cells, B-cell-depleted T cells, or PBMCs.

Original handling: Amplification with reference gene primers provided the estimates of nucleated cell counts. Only in-frame clones appear in the TCRdb table, and some are missing; sequencing was by immunoSEQ multiplex PCR. That table is the source of V, J and clone size, and D and trimming were worked out from the DNA. The table includes under 200,000 clones, 60% to 85% detected once. This TCR was sampled from a man in his sixties with acute or convalescent COVID-19. The sample was peripheral blood.

This CDR3 is CAWSVGTVNEKLFF. The CDR3 coding sequence is TGTGCCTGGAGTGTAGGGACAGTAAATGAAAAACTGTTTTTT. This chain uses TRBV30 with TRBJ1-4; TRBD1 agrees at 7 bases. The junction had 3 bases not matched to a gene; V was cut back by 0 bases and J by 5 bases. The CDR3 is 14 residues long. Looked up from germline, CDR1 is GTSNPN and CDR2 is SVGIG (reference sequence).